The 16 T cell receptor beta chains presented below share a single source sample, sequenced in a study of CD8+CD57+ T cells in acquired aplastic anemia. Using genomic DNA as the template, TCR beta VDJ and CDR3 profiling was carried out. MiXCR, run by TCRdb on the reads, gives a single entry per CDR3 protein. The sample contains around 200,000 distinct CDR3 sequences, less than 50% of which appear only once. Patients selected for sequencing had displayed CD8+CD57+ cell expansion by flow cytometry. The specimen was sorted CD4+, CD8+, or CD8+CD57+ T cells (not recorded which) from PBMCs. The receptors derive from a human donor with aplastic anemia.

The chain carries TRBV29-1 and TRBJ1-1, with 8 bases fitting TRBD1. CDR3 length equals 13 residues. With 7 bases clipped from V and 5 bases from J, the junction kept 9 bases outside the gene matches. The germline V gene encodes CDR1 SQVTM and CDR2 ANQGSEA. DNA of the CDR3: TGCAGCGCCCGATTGACAGGGGATACTGAAGCTTTCTTT. This codes for CSARLTGDTEAFF. Full variable domain (missing parts from reference TRBV29-1 and TRBJ1-1): SAVISQKPSRDICQRGTSLTIQCQVDSQVTMMFWYRQQPGQSLTLIATANQGSEATYESGFVIDKFPISRPNLTFSTLTVSNMSPEDSSIYLCSARLTGDTEAFFGQGTRLTVV.

This clonotype was recorded many times. V and J are TRBV10-3 and TRBJ2-4; D is possibly TRBD2 (5 bases). Trimming pared 2 bases from V and 10 bases from J, leaving 15 bases between. Germline assignment: CDR1 ENHRY and CDR2 SYGVKD. CDR3 length: 14 residues. The CDR3 region has the DNA TGTGCCATCAGTGAGGTGACTGGACCGGGGATTCAGTACTTC. As protein: CAISEVTGPGIQYF.

The chain combines TRBV20-1 with TRBJ1-1; no clear D. The CDR3 runs 14 residues. V was cut by 0 bases and J by 3 bases, with 11 bases left in between. In germline, CDR1 is DFQATT, CDR2 SNEGSKA (reference sequence). DNA for the CDR3: TGCAGTGCTAGAGATGGCGAGGCAGACACTGAAGCTTTCTTT. Residues: CSARDGEADTEAFF.

This clonotype was recorded at least ten times. J is TRBJ2-7 and V is TRBV9; 10 bases match TRBD2. V lost 3 bases and J lost 5; bases outside the gene matches: 5. The CDR3 is 14 amino acids. The germline CDR1 and CDR2 sequences are SGDLS and YYNGEE. CDR3 in DNA: TGTGCCAGCAGCGGAGCGGGGGGGCGCGACGAGCAGTACTTC. Protein: CASSGAGGRDEQYF.

With regard to this clonotype: A much larger clone differs from this one at a single base, so this may be a read error. The chain is built from TRBV11-3 and TRBJ2-7; TRBD1 might be the D (5 bases). This CDR3 region has 13 residues. Germline assignment: CDR1 SGHNT and CDR2 YENEEA. The V end lost 5 bases, the J end lost 5 bases, and 13 bases lay between the germline ends. The CDR3 protein is CASSRQKTHEQYF. CDR3 in DNA: TGTGCCAGCAGCAGACAGAAAACCCACGAGCAGTACTTC.

Concerning this clonotype: An end of the junction differs from the germline gene, which may be a read error. The CDR3 nucleotides read TGTGCCAGCAGTCTAGGACACACAACATACGAGCAGTACTTC. Its protein product is CASSLGHTTYEQYF. This chain uses TRBV10-3 with TRBJ2-7; a possible D gene is TRBD1 (5 bases). Per germline, CDR1 ENHRY and CDR2 SYGVKD. This CDR3 comprises 14 residues.

This clonotype showed up just a few times. The chain uses TRBV20-1 and TRBJ1-5; D gene uncertain. The V gene's germline CDR1 is DFQATT and CDR2 SNEGSKA (reference sequence). The ends were cut back, 3 bases at V and 5 bases at J, with 8 bases in the middle. The CDR3 extends over 12 amino acids. CDR3 in DNA: TGCAGTGCTAGCAAACCAGATCAGCCCCAGCATTTT. The encoded protein is CSASKPDQPQHF.

The sample holds many counts of this clonotype. The gene calls are TRBV5-4 and TRBJ2-7, with D possibly matching TRBD2 (6 bases). Trimming left V 4 bases short and J 4 bases short, with 18 bases between. The CDR3 has 15 residues. Germline V CDR1 and CDR2: SGHNT, YYREEE (reference sequence). The CDR3: CASSPTSSGGYEQYF. The CDR3 nucleotides are TGTGCCAGCAGCCCTACTAGCTCAGGAGGATACGAGCAGTACTTC.

This clonotype has a count of ten or more. J is TRBJ2-3 and V is TRBV5-6; 9 bases align to TRBD2. V dropped 4 bases and J dropped 6; count of bases not matched to a gene: 6. This CDR3 has 14 residues. CDR1 and CDR2 from the germline V gene are SGHDT and YYEEEE. CDR3 protein: CASSQGLAGDTQYF. In nucleotides, the CDR3 is TGTGCCAGCAGCCAGGGGCTAGCGGGGGATACGCAGTATTTT.

As regards this clonotype: This clone may be a read error of a much larger clone one base away. The chain combines TRBV7-9 with TRBJ1-4, with D uncertain. In germline, CDR1 is SEHNR, CDR2 FQNEAQ (reference sequence). The CDR3 extends over 14 amino acids. Trimming pared 3 bases from V and 6 bases from J, leaving 11 bases between. The CDR3 bases are TGTGCCAGCAGCTTTCGCGAGGAAGATGAAAAACTGTTTTTT. Protein sequence: CASSFREEDEKLFF.

This chain links TRBV19 with TRBJ2-1; TRBD2 agrees at 10 bases. The V and J ends lost 5 bases and 14 bases, in that order; junction bases with no gene match: 12. This CDR3 has 14 residues. Per the germline V gene, CDR1 is LNHDA and CDR2 is SQIVND (reference sequence). The CDR3 DNA reads TGTGCCAGTAGTGGTCTAGCGGGAGTTTCCGAAGAGTTCTTC. As protein: CASSGLAGVSEEFF. The complete variable domain, with remaining parts taken from reference TRBV19 and TRBJ2-1, reads DGGITQSPKYLFRKEGQNVTLSCEQNLNHDAMYWYRQDPGQGLRLIYYSQIVNDFQKGDIAEGYSVSREKKESFPLTVTSAQKNPTAFYLCASSGLAGVSEEFFGPGTRLTVL.

Note on this clonotype: This may arise from a read error, as a much more abundant clone is one base away. The chain joins TRBV3-1 to TRBJ2-7; TRBD1 aligns across 8 bases. CDR3 length: 14 amino acids. The germline gives CDR1 LGHDT, CDR2 YNNKEL (reference sequence). CDR3 bases: TGTGCCAACAGCCAGGGACAGGCAAGTAACGAGCAGTACTTC. This encodes CANSQGQASNEQYF.

This clonotype came up a few times. This chain connects TRBV10-3 to TRBJ2-1, with TRBD1 matching 8 bases. The CDR3 totals 16 residues. The junction had 19 bases not matched to a gene; V was cut back by 8 bases and J by 10 bases. Germline V gene data show CDR1 as ENHRY and CDR2 as SYGVKD. This CDR3 is CAIWGVQGALPQEQFF. CDR3 DNA: TGTGCCATCTGGGGTGTTCAGGGGGCGCTCCCTCAGGAGCAGTTCTTC.

V and J are TRBV5-1 and TRBJ2-1; 10 nucleotides agree with TRBD2. CDR3 length: 17 residues. Germline CDR1 and CDR2: SGHRS and YFSETQ. V gave up 7 bases and J gave up 0 bases; unmatched junction bases: 10. DNA of the CDR3: TGCGCCAGCCGCCCCCAAGCGGGGGGGAGCTCCTACAATGAGCAGTTCTTC. Translating it yields CASRPQAGGSSYNEQFF.

The chain is built from TRBV6-1 and TRBJ2-1; no definite D call. Germline loops: CDR1 MNHNS, CDR2 SASEGT. The V end was cut by 1 base, the J end by 4 bases, with 11 bases between. The CDR3 runs to 15 residues. The CDR3 loop reads CASSEGFSAYNEQFF. The CDR3 nucleotides are TGTGCCAGCAGTGAAGGGTTCAGCGCGTACAATGAGCAGTTCTTC.

Details on this clonotype: Lacking the conserved final phenylalanine or tryptophan, this CDR3 likely reflects a read error. The chain recombines TRBV11-2 with TRBJ1-2; no firm D call. Trimming cost V 4 bases and J 5 bases, with 5 bases left between them. The CDR3 sequence is 11 residues long. Germline V CDR1 and CDR2: SGHAT, FQNNGV. CDR3 in amino acids: CASSSSYGYTL. The DNA of the CDR3 is TGTGCCAGCAGCTCTTCGTATGGCTACACCCTC.